Listed here are 24 T cell receptor beta chains from one sample, sequenced in a study of blood T cell repertoires in COVID-19. Libraries were prepared by immunoSEQ multiplex PCR; TCRdb keeps only in-frame clonotypes and omits some of them. The sample lists about 27,000 clones, roughly 91% occurring once. Sequencing used peripheral blood. The receptors stem from a man aged 50 to 60 with active COVID-19.

V and J are TRBV6-5 and TRBJ1-4; TRBD1 is a possible D gene (6 bases). Looked up from germline, CDR1 is MNHEY and CDR2 is SVGAGI. The length of the CDR3 is 15 residues. Trimming took 5 bases from V and 1 from J, leaving 11 bases between them. In DNA form, the CDR3 reads TGTGCCAGCAGTCTAGACAGGAGAACTAATGAAAAACTGTTTTTT. Translation: CASSLDRRTNEKLFF.

The V call is TRBV7-8, the J call TRBJ2-1; 10 nucleotides align to TRBD2. CDR1 is SGHVS and CDR2 is FQNEAQ in the germline V gene. CDR3 length: 15 residues. The V and J ends lost 5 bases and 9 bases, in that order; junction bases with no gene match: 10. The CDR3 DNA reads as TGTGCCAGCAGCCGAGCGGGAGGGCCTAGGAGTGAGCAGTTCTTC. Amino acids: CASSRAGGPRSEQFF. Supplemented by reference TRBV7-8 and TRBJ2-1, the full variable domain reads GAGVSQSPRYKVAKRGQDVALRCDPISGHVSLFWYQQALGQGPEFLTYFQNEAQLDKSGLPSDRFFAERPEGSVSTLKIQRTQQEDSAVYLCASSRAGGPRSEQFFGPGTRLTVL.

This chain links TRBV14 with TRBJ1-1; no firm D call. The germline gives CDR1 SGHDN, CDR2 FVKESK. Trimming pared 3 bases from V and 1 base from J, leaving 24 bases between. This CDR3 is 19 amino acids long. CDR3 DNA: TGTGCCAGCAGCCATGTGGTTGAGGGCGGGAGAATGGGGAACACTGAAGCTTTCTTT. This encodes CASSHVVEGGRMGNTEAFF.

The rearrangement joins TRBV4-3 to TRBJ2-1; D possibly corresponds to TRBD2 (5 bases). Germline CDR1 reads LGHNA; CDR2 reads YSLEER. The germline V and J ends were trimmed by 0 bases and 5 bases, with 8 bases remaining between them. The length of the CDR3 is 14 residues. The CDR3 protein is CASSQERVHNEQFF. The CDR3 DNA reads as TGCGCCAGCAGCCAAGAGAGGGTCCACAATGAGCAGTTCTTC.

The chain employs TRBV9 and TRBJ2-1, with TRBD2 matching over 10 bases. Germline V gene lookup returns CDR1 SGDLS and CDR2 YYNGEE. This CDR3 has 16 amino acids. V was pared by 4 bases and J by 4 bases, with 8 bases of the junction left unmatched. The CDR3: CASSLLAGVKYNEQFF. CDR3 nucleotide sequence: TGTGCCAGCAGCCTCCTAGCGGGAGTCAAATACAATGAGCAGTTCTTC.

This chain connects TRBV7-9 to TRBJ2-5; 7 bases map to TRBD1. The CDR3 extends over 16 amino acids. The V gene's germline CDR1 is SEHNR and CDR2 FQNEAQ (reference sequence). The V and J ends lost 5 bases and 1 base, in that order; junction bases with no gene match: 10. In nucleotides, the CDR3 is TGTGCCAGCAGCCTTACAGGGGCCGGCCCCCAAGAGACCCAGTACTTC. Translation gives CASSLTGAGPQETQYF.

This clone came up a few times. The rearrangement uses TRBV11-2 and TRBJ1-3, with unresolved D. Trimming left V 4 bases short and J 1 base short, with 14 bases between. CDR3 length: 16 amino acids. Germline CDR1 reads SGHAT; CDR2 reads FQNNGV. The CDR3 bases are TGTGCCAGCAGCTCCCTCGTGGGAGAATCTGGAAACACCATATATTTT. This gives the protein CASSSLVGESGNTIYF.

V is TRBV7-2 and J is TRBJ2-5; 7 bases map to TRBD2. Germline trimming cut 1 base from V and 1 base from J; bases unmatched to any gene: 6. The germline gives CDR1 SGHTA, CDR2 FQGNSA. The CDR3 has 16 amino acids. DNA of the CDR3: TGTGCCAGCAGCTTAGGTAGTGCGGGAGCCCAAGAGACCCAGTACTTC. Its translation: CASSLGSAGAQETQYF.

This chain connects TRBV3-1 (or the pseudogene TRBV3-2) to TRBJ1-6; the D gene is possibly TRBD1 (5 bases). Trimming cost V 4 bases and J 0 bases, with 10 bases left between them. There are 16 residues in the CDR3. Germline V gene data show CDR1 as LGHDT and CDR2 as YNNKEL (reference sequence). CDR3 coding DNA: TGTGCCAGCAGCCCACAGGTGGGCTCCTATAATTCACCCCTCCACTTT. Its protein is CASSPQVGSYNSPLHF.

The chain recombines TRBV14 with TRBJ2-3; a weak D match, TRBD1 (6 bases). The CDR3 has 16 residues. Germline V gene data show CDR1 as SGHDN and CDR2 as FVKESK. V gave up 2 bases and J gave up 7 bases, with 19 bases separating them. The DNA of the CDR3 is TGTGCCAGCAGCCAAATTTTAGGACAGAGCCGATATACGCAGTATTTT. It specifies CASSQILGQSRYTQYF.

The V gene is TRBV7-3, the J gene TRBJ2-6; D perhaps matches TRBD2 (7 bases). This CDR3 is 16 amino acids long. With 5 bases removed from V and 2 bases from J, the gap between germline ends came to 13 bases. CDR1 and CDR2 from the germline V gene are SGHTA and FQGTGA. In DNA form, the CDR3 reads TGTGCCAGCAGCCCAAGGGGGGGCACTGGGGCCAACGTCCTGACTTTC. It translates to CASSPRGGTGANVLTF.

V gene TRBV5-6 combines with J gene TRBJ2-7, with TRBD2 as a possible D gene (6 bases). The CDR3 is 14 residues long. Germline assignment: CDR1 SGHDT and CDR2 YYEEEE. The germline V and J ends were trimmed by 4 bases and 0 bases, with 11 bases remaining between them. The CDR3 is CASSRYGSSYEQYV. CDR3 sequence (DNA): TGTGCCAGCAGCCGCTACGGGAGCTCCTACGAGCAGTACGTC.

The chain links TRBV20-1 to TRBJ1-4, with D tentatively TRBD1 (6 bases). The CDR3 is made up of 11 amino acids. CDR1 is DFQATT and CDR2 is SNEGSKA in the germline V gene (reference sequence). The V and J ends lost 6 bases and 8 bases respectively, with 10 bases between them. The CDR3 protein is CSATDREKLFF. The DNA for the CDR3 is TGCAGTGCGACTGACAGGGAAAAACTGTTTTTT.

The chain has TRBV6-2 or TRBV6-3 and TRBJ2-1; TRBD2 might be the D (6 bases). This CDR3 is 13 amino acids long. The V and J ends lost 5 bases and 1 base respectively, with 6 bases between them. Per the germline V gene, CDR1 is MNHEY and CDR2 is SVGEGT. CDR3 nucleotides: TGTGCCAGCAGTCGGGAGTCCTACAATGAGCAGTTCTTC. This codes for CASSRESYNEQFF.

The V call is TRBV30, the J call TRBJ2-1, with 11 bases aligning to TRBD2. J was trimmed by 3 bases and V by 2 bases; bases with no gene match: 0. Germline V gives CDR1 GTSNPN, CDR2 SVGIG (reference sequence). This CDR3 is built from 14 residues. Here the CDR3 DNA reads TGTGCCTGGAGTACTAGCGGGAGCTACAATGAGCAGTTCTTC. It is translated as CAWSTSGSYNEQFF.

The genes are TRBV7-9 and TRBJ2-7, with 9 bases matching TRBD2. The CDR3 has 16 amino acids. Per germline, CDR1 SEHNR and CDR2 FQNEAQ (reference sequence). The V gene end was trimmed by 0 bases and the J gene end by 5 bases; junction bases not matched to a gene: 8. CDR3 region: CASSLASGSVQNEQYV. The CDR3 region has the DNA TGTGCCAGCAGCTTAGCTAGCGGGAGTGTTCAGAACGAGCAGTACGTC.

This chain connects TRBV18 to TRBJ1-5, with D unresolved. V gave up 1 base and J gave up 8 bases, with 15 bases separating them. CDR1 is KGHSH and CDR2 is LQKENI in the germline V gene. The CDR3 sequence is 15 residues long. For the CDR3, the DNA is TGTGCCAGCTCACCACGGAATCGCGGTACTGAGCCCCAGCATTTT. This codes for CASSPRNRGTEPQHF.

The rearrangement uses TRBV27 and TRBJ2-3; tentative D call: TRBD2 (5 bases). In germline, CDR1 is MNHEY, CDR2 SMNVEV (reference sequence). The V end was cut by 11 bases, the J end by 11 bases, with 41 bases between. This CDR3 contains 19 residues. CDR3 nucleotides: TGTGCCGGCCGCCCCCATGGGATCTATGAGGTGGGAGCGCCCCTCGAGCAGTATTTT. It encodes CAGRPHGIYEVGAPLEQYF.

The chain has TRBV28 and TRBJ1-3, with D possibly TRBD1 on 6 matching bases. There are 16 residues in the CDR3. Germline CDR1 is MDHEN and CDR2 is SYDVKM. V was clipped by 5 bases and J by 0 bases, with 14 bases between them. CDR3 nucleotide sequence: TGTGCCAGCAGTGCACACTCGACAGGCTCTGGAAACACCATATATTTT. Translated: CASSAHSTGSGNTIYF.

This clone was counted a single time. The CDR3 region has the DNA TGTGCCATCGGACAGCGCAGGCTAGATACGCAGTATTTT. It is translated as CAIGQRRLDTQYF. The chain joins TRBV15 to TRBJ2-3; D might be TRBD1 (6 bases). The CDR3 contains 13 residues. V lost 10 bases to trimming and J lost 5 bases, with 16 bases between them. From germline, CDR1 is LNHNV and CDR2 YYDKDF (reference sequence).

The chain joins TRBV15 to TRBJ2-2; D might be TRBD1 (5 bases). There are 15 residues in the CDR3. V was cut by 1 base and J by 7 bases, with 13 bases left in between. Germline-derived CDR1 and CDR2 are LNHNV and YYDKDF (reference sequence). CDR3 in DNA: TGTGCCACCAGCAGAGCCCTGAACCAGGGCGGGGAGCTGTTTTTT. Residues: CATSRALNQGGELFF.

CDR3 amino acids: CASGGAGLNTGELFF. As DNA, the CDR3 is TGTGCCAGTGGGGGGGCCGGATTGAACACCGGGGAGCTGTTTTTT. The rearrangement links TRBV28 to TRBJ2-2, with D perhaps TRBD2 (7 bases). CDR1 and CDR2 from the germline V gene are MDHEN and SYDVKM. The CDR3 loop spans 15 amino acids. V was shortened by 9 bases and J by 1 base, with 15 bases between the two germline ends.

The rearrangement joins TRBV10-2 to TRBJ2-1; 9 bases are a match to TRBD2. The CDR3 totals 16 residues. The V segment lost 4 bases and the J segment 6 bases; nucleotides outside the gene matches: 10. Germline CDR1 is WSHSY and CDR2 is SAAADI. The chain's CDR3 is CASSVPGLARPNEQFF. The DNA for the CDR3 is TGCGCCAGCAGTGTTCCGGGACTAGCAAGGCCCAATGAGCAGTTCTTC.

The chain carries TRBV14 and TRBJ1-2; 9 bases line up with TRBD1. CDR1 SGHDN and CDR2 FVKESK come from the germline V gene. With V trimmed by 2 bases and J by 3 bases, 7 bases remained unmatched. This CDR3 has 16 amino acids. The CDR3 bases are TGTGCCAGCAGCCAATCCCTGGACAGGGGCGACTATGGCTACACCTTC. As protein: CASSQSLDRGDYGYTF.